The next 12 T cell receptor beta chains were all read from a single sample in a study of prognosis after radiotherapy for stage I lung cancer. Genomic DNA served as the source from which two-round multiplex PCR generated TCR beta CDR3 amplicons. First-round PCR amplification was performed with primers specific to each TRBV and TRBJ gene. TCRdb used MiXCR to reprocess the multiplex PCR reads, holding one entry per CDR3 protein. The sample carries 13,000 or so distinct CDR3 sequences, roughly 50% recorded once. The starting material was PBMCs, obtained before or after stereotactic body radiation therapy (not recorded which). These receptor sequences come from a donor aged 50 or older with non-small cell lung cancer.

This rearrangement joins TRBV11-2 to TRBJ2-2; the match to TRBD2 covers 7 bases. The CDR3 extends over 16 amino acids. CDR1 is SGHAT and CDR2 is FQNNGV in the germline V gene. With V trimmed by 7 bases and J by 7 bases, 15 bases remained unmatched. The CDR3 is CASTHDLAVVGGELFF. In DNA, the CDR3 is TGTGCCAGCACCCACGACCTAGCGGTGGTGGGCGGGGAGCTGTTTTTT.

By share, this clonotype counts as medium-sized. V gene TRBV2 combines with J gene TRBJ1-2; TRBD1 is a possible D gene (5 bases). Per the germline V gene, CDR1 is SNHLY and CDR2 is FYNNEI. This CDR3 contains 13 residues. Trimming took 3 bases from V and 2 from J, leaving 7 bases between them. In DNA form, the CDR3 reads TGTGCCAGCAGTGACAGGGTGAACTATGGCTACACCTTC. Translation: CASSDRVNYGYTF.

The chain links TRBV19 to TRBJ2-3; D is uncertain. Germline loops: CDR1 LNHDA, CDR2 SQIVND (reference sequence). V was pared by 5 bases and J by 0 bases, with 9 bases between. This CDR3 is 14 amino acids long. The CDR3 protein is CASSRQRSTDTQYF. CDR3 bases: TGTGCCAGTAGTCGTCAACGAAGCACAGATACGCAGTATTTT.

This clonotype is termed medium-sized (0.01 to 0.1%). This chain's CDR3 is CASSETPGVGGYTF. CDR3 sequence (DNA): TGTGCCAGCAGTGAAACCCCCGGGGTCGGTGGCTACACCTTC. This chain links TRBV6-1 with TRBJ1-2; no clear D. CDR1 and CDR2 from the germline V gene are MNHNS and SASEGT. The CDR3 contains 14 residues. V lost 2 bases and J lost 7, with 14 bases in between.

This clonotype showed up many times. CDR3 sequence (DNA): TGTGCCAGCAGTTTGCGGACCGAAAGCGCTGAAGCTTTCTTT. Translation: CASSLRTESAEAFF. The chain carries TRBV12-3 or TRBV12-4 and TRBJ1-1; D is unclear. Between the trimmed V and J ends, which lost 3 bases and 6 bases, there was a span of 14 bases. This CDR3 spans 14 amino acids.

This clonotype was counted at least ten times. This chain connects TRBV5-1 to TRBJ1-5; D might be TRBD1 (5 bases). The CDR3 runs 13 residues. The V and J ends lost 3 bases and 1 base respectively, with 5 bases between them. Per the germline V gene, CDR1 is SGHRS and CDR2 is YFSETQ. The CDR3, as DNA: TGCGCCAGCAGCTGGGACAGCAATCAGCCCCAGCATTTT. It yields the protein CASSWDSNQPQHF.

On this clonotype itself: A read error may account for a junction end that differs from germline. The chain recombines TRBV15 with TRBJ2-1, with 7 bases fitting TRBD1. This CDR3 is 16 amino acids long. Germline assignment: CDR1 LNHNV and CDR2 YYDKDF (reference sequence). The CDR3, as DNA: TGTGCCACCAGCAACGGACAGGTCGAATCCTACAATGATCAGTTCTTC. This sequence encodes CATSNGQVESYNDQFF.

In this sample, this clonotype turned up many times. The chain links TRBV18 to TRBJ2-7; D unclear. CDR3 size: 14 residues. Deletions cut 0 bases from V and 1 base from J, with 7 bases between. CDR1 and CDR2 from the germline V gene are KGHSH and LQKENI. The CDR3 nucleotides are TGTGCCAGCTCACCACCGGGCGGATCCTACGAGCAGTACTTC. Translation gives CASSPPGGSYEQYF.

This clonotype was seen repeatedly, ten times or more. V is TRBV29-1 and J is TRBJ2-3, with 8 bases aligning to TRBD1. In germline, CDR1 is SQVTM, CDR2 ANQGSEA. V lost 6 bases and J lost 2; bases outside the gene matches: 10. CDR3 length equals 15 residues. The CDR3 DNA reads as TGCAGCGTCGAGACCGGGACAGGTACCACAGATACGCAGTATTTT. It yields the protein CSVETGTGTTDTQYF.

The table lists this clonotype with many counts. V and J are TRBV7-9 and TRBJ2-1; 7 nucleotides agree with TRBD1. V lost 4 bases and J lost 4; bases outside the gene matches: 7. Germline V gene sequence: CDR1 SEHNR, CDR2 FQNEAQ (reference sequence). CDR3 size: 15 residues. The CDR3 loop reads CASSSTGTVYNEQFF. The CDR3 DNA reads TGTGCCAGCAGCTCGACCGGGACAGTATACAATGAGCAGTTCTTC.

Judged by abundance, this clonotype is medium-sized. The CDR3 here is CASSPASGNTIYF. In nucleotides, the CDR3 is TGTGCCAGCAGTCCAGCCTCTGGAAACACCATATATTTT. The chain joins TRBV28 to TRBJ1-3; the D is unclear. The CDR3 consists of 13 residues. Trimming shortened V by 5 bases and J by 0 bases, and 5 bases separated the two germline ends. The germline V gene encodes CDR1 MDHEN and CDR2 SYDVKM.

This clonotype was seen at least ten times. The CDR3 DNA reads TGCAGTGCTGGGATACGGGAGGGCCTGGAGGTGCAGTACTTC. It yields the protein CSAGIREGLEVQYF. The chain combines TRBV20-1 with TRBJ2-7; 8 bases are shared with TRBD2. Germline-derived CDR1 and CDR2 are DFQATT and SNEGSKA (reference sequence). Trimming cost V 5 bases and J 9 bases; bases outside gene matches: 15. The CDR3 has 14 residues.